This TCR beta chain was recovered during a study of PD-L1 blockade in urothelial cancer. The overall study: Patients commenced atezolizumab in 2014, and it was given at 1,200 mg intravenously every 3 weeks. Study-wide results and caveats: Pretreatment blood TCR clonality under the median forecast improved survival.

Germline values: CDR1 SSHAT, CDR2 FNYEAQ (reference sequence). This CDR3 is built from 14 residues. Concerning this clone: What it binds is unknown. One junction end does not reproduce the germline sequence, and a read error may be involved.

Synthetically made TCR analog templates were put into each PCR as spikes. The assay was immunoSEQ multiplex PCR, and TCRdb's table has in-frame clones only and misses some. The sample consists of roughly 30,000 clones, over 75% of them appearing once. Time point defined: pretreatment peripheral blood. The gene calls are TRBV7-7 and TRBJ2-3, with TRBD1 matching over 9 bases. The clonotype comes from a man aged 60 to 69 with urothelial cancer. This specimen was PBMCs, taken around atezolizumab (anti-PD-L1) treatment. This CDR3 is CASSPDRGGDTQYF. For the CDR3, the DNA is TGTGCTAGCAGCCCGGACAGGGGCGGCGATACGCAGTATTTT.